This entry lists 3 T cell receptor beta chains sequenced from one sample in a study of blood T cell repertoires in COVID-19. Clones were read by immunoSEQ multiplex PCR, and TCRdb kept only the in-frame ones, dropping some. The table lists under 80,000 clones, approximately 90% of them singletons. Input material: peripheral blood. The receptors stem from a man between 65 and 85 years old with active COVID-19.

The chain carries TRBV29-1 and TRBJ2-7; 10 bases are a match to TRBD1. Germline loops: CDR1 SQVTM, CDR2 ANQGSEA. The junction had 4 bases not matched to a gene; V was cut back by 4 bases and J by 7 bases. The CDR3 length is 12 residues. The CDR3 protein is CSVGQGAGEQYF. The DNA of the CDR3 is TGCAGCGTTGGACAGGGGGCGGGTGAGCAGTACTTC.

This chain uses TRBV18 with TRBJ2-7; 10 nucleotides agree with TRBD1. Germline V gene data show CDR1 as KGHSH and CDR2 as LQKENI. Germline trimming cut 3 bases from V and 0 bases from J; bases unmatched to any gene: 17. There are 20 residues in the CDR3. The CDR3 DNA reads as TGTGCCAGCTCACCGACAGGGGGCGCCCAACCGAGGCGGTACTCCTACGAGCAGTACTTC. Amino acid sequence: CASSPTGGAQPRRYSYEQYF.

The chain joins TRBV27 to TRBJ2-5, with 7 bases fitting TRBD2. The germline V gene has CDR1 MNHEY and CDR2 SMNVEV (reference sequence). V was pared by 7 bases and J by 3 bases, with 8 bases of the junction left unmatched. This CDR3 is 14 amino acids long. The CDR3 nucleotides read TGTGCCAGCAAGTTGGGGAGGGGCGAAGAGACCCAGTACTTC. It encodes CASKLGRGEETQYF.